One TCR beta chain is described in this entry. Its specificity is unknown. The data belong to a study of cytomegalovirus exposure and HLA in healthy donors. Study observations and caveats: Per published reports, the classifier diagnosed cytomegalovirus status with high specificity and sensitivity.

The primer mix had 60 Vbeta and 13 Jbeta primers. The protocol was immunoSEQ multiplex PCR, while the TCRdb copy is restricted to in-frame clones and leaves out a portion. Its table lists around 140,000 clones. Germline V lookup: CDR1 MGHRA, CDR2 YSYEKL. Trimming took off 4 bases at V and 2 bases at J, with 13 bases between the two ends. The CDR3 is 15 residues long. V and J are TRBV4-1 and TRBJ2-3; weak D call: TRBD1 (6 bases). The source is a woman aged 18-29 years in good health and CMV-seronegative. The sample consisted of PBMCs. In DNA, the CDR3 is TGCGCCAGCAGCCTCGGACAGAGCTACACAGATACGCAGTATTTT. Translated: CASSLGQSYTDTQYF.